These T cell receptor beta chains were read from a single sample in a study of blood T cells in healthy people across ages. MiXCR, applied by TCRdb to the 5' RACE reads, yields one record per CDR3 protein. Of approximately 900,000 distinct CDR3 sequences detected, about 27% appear once; the ten largest clones hold roughly a tenth. This sample was also put to use in a study of T cells of mothers and their children.

The specimen was blood. These TCRs come from a woman aged 40 to 55 in good health. Each CDR3 is given with its conserved first and last residue. Each record gives: clone size, J gene, V gene, D gene, CDR3 DNA, CDR3 protein. D genes are given only for firm matches. Expanded clones get a size class; other rows say once, few or many, or leave the size out.

size: few
J: TRBJ2-5
V: TRBV5-1
D: .
DNA: TGCGCCAGCAGCTCCGAAAATCAAGAGACCCAGTACTTC
CDR3: CASSSENQETQYF

size: .
J: TRBJ2-4
V: TRBV5-5
D: TRBD1
DNA: TGTGCCAGCAGCCACAGGGGGGACATTCAGTACTTC
CDR3: CASSHRGDIQYF

size: few
J: TRBJ2-3
V: TRBV6-6
D: TRBD2
DNA: TGTGCCAGCAGTTCTCACGGGGGGGCCGGTACGCAGTATTTT
CDR3: CASSSHGGAGTQYF

size: many
J: TRBJ2-7
V: TRBV7-2
D: TRBD1
DNA: TGTGCCAGCAGCCCCCAGGGGGTGAGCTCCTACGAGCAGTACTTC
CDR3: CASSPQGVSSYEQYF

size: many
J: TRBJ2-7
V: TRBV29-1
D: .
DNA: TGCAGCGCCAGGGTGACCTCCTACGAGCAGTACTTC
CDR3: CSARVTSYEQYF

size: many
J: TRBJ1-2
V: TRBV5-1
D: .
DNA: TGCGCCAGCAGCTTGGCGGGGTACGATGGCTACACCTTC
CDR3: CASSLAGYDGYTF

size: many
J: TRBJ1-2
V: TRBV24-1
D: .
DNA: TGTGCCACCAGTGATTCGGGACACAGCTATGGCTACACCTTC
CDR3: CATSDSGHSYGYTF

size: few
J: TRBJ2-1
V: TRBV29-1
D: TRBD2
DNA: TGCAGCGTTGAGCGGGCGGGGGGGCAGACCCAGTTCTTC
CDR3: CSVERAGGQTQFF

size: few
J: TRBJ2-1
V: TRBV7-3
D: .
DNA: TGTGCCAGCAGCTTGACAGAGTCAGGGCAGGTTGAGCAGTTCTTC
CDR3: CASSLTESGQVEQFF

size: .
J: TRBJ1-5
V: TRBV7-9
D: .
DNA: TGTGCCAGCAGCACCGCCGCGGGGTATCAGCCCCAGCATTTT
CDR3: CASSTAAGYQPQHF

size: .
J: TRBJ1-6
V: TRBV30
D: .
DNA: TGTGCCTGGAATCGGGGGGCTAGGATGTCACCCCTCCACTTT
CDR3: CAWNRGARMSPLHF

size: .
J: TRBJ2-3
V: TRBV20-1
D: TRBD2
DNA: TGCAGTGCTATGGGCGGGGGGGCCTATGATACGCAGTATTTT
CDR3: CSAMGGGAYDTQYF

size: many
J: TRBJ2-5
V: TRBV10-3
D: TRBD2
DNA: TGTGCCATCAGCGCGGGACTAGCGGGGGCCCAGGGGACCCAGTACTTC
CDR3: CAISAGLAGAQGTQYF

size: .
J: TRBJ2-7
V: TRBV15
D: TRBD1
DNA: TGTGCCACCAGCAGGGTGGCAGGGGGAAATTACAATGAGCAGTACTTC
CDR3: CATSRVAGGNYNEQYF

size: .
J: TRBJ1-4
V: TRBV30
D: .
DNA: TGTGCCTGGAGGGGACGGGCGTTTAATGAAGAACTGTTATTT
CDR3: CAWRGRAFNEELLF

size: many
J: TRBJ1-5
V: TRBV30
D: TRBD1
DNA: TGTGCCTGGGGGGGTACAGGGGGCAACCAGCCCCAGCATTTT
CDR3: CAWGGTGGNQPQHF

size: few
J: TRBJ1-1
V: TRBV5-6
D: .
DNA: TGTGCCAGCAGCTTCGGGCATGCGGGGACTGAAGCTTTCTTT
CDR3: CASSFGHAGTEAFF

size: .
J: TRBJ1-2
V: TRBV10-3
D: .
DNA: TGTGCCATCAGTGATAGGAACAGGGTGGACTATGGCTACACCTTC
CDR3: CAISDRNRVDYGYTF

size: few
J: TRBJ1-2
V: TRBV5-6
D: .
DNA: TGTGCCAGCAGCCCCACGGCAGGGCCTAACTATGGCTACACCTTC
CDR3: CASSPTAGPNYGYTF

size: few
J: TRBJ2-7
V: TRBV6-1
D: TRBD1
DNA: TGTGCCAGCGGGGGTCCGGGGGAAGCCGGGACAGGGGCCTACGAGCAGTACTTC
CDR3: CASGGPGEAGTGAYEQYF

size: .
J: TRBJ2-7
V: TRBV25-1
D: TRBD2
DNA: TGTGCCAGCAGTCCGGAGAGACTAGCGGGACGTTCCTACGAGCAGTACTTC
CDR3: CASSPERLAGRSYEQYF

size: .
J: TRBJ1-1
V: TRBV7-9
D: .
DNA: TGTGCCAGCACCCTGGGACTCGAAGCTTTCTTT
CDR3: CASTLGLEAFF

size: .
J: TRBJ2-1
V: TRBV4-3
D: TRBD1
DNA: TGCGCCAGCAGCCAAGATCTAGGGGACAGTTTCCATGAGCAGTTCTTC
CDR3: CASSQDLGDSFHEQFF

size: .
J: TRBJ1-5
V: TRBV21-1
D: .
DNA: TGTGCCAGCAGCAAAGCGAGGAAATTTGAACAGCTAGCGCCCCAGCATTTT
CDR3: CASSKARKFEQLAPQHF

size: .
J: TRBJ2-5
V: TRBV28
D: .
DNA: TGTGCCAGCAGTTTGTCTTTAGCCCTGGTTTACCAGGAGACCCAGTACTTC
CDR3: CASSLSLALVYQETQYF

size: many
J: TRBJ2-1
V: TRBV2
D: .
DNA: TGTGCCAGCAGTAGGGGGGGACAGAACTCCTACAATGAGCAGTTCTTC
CDR3: CASSRGGQNSYNEQFF

size: .
J: TRBJ2-4
V: TRBV14
D: TRBD1
DNA: TGTGCCAGCAGCCCCCATGACAGGGGACGCGGTTCAGCCAAAAACATTCAGTACTTC
CDR3: CASSPHDRGRGSAKNIQYF

size: many
J: TRBJ1-2
V: TRBV4-3
D: .
DNA: TGCGCCAGCAGCCAAGTCGGGGCAGGGACTAACTATGGCTACACCTTC
CDR3: CASSQVGAGTNYGYTF

size: few
J: TRBJ1-1
V: TRBV12-3/TRBV12-4
D: TRBD1
DNA: TGTGCCAGCAGTTTGGACTGGACAGGGGGTGAGACTGAAGCTTTCTTT
CDR3: CASSLDWTGGETEAFF

size: many
J: TRBJ2-5
V: TRBV7-2
D: TRBD1
DNA: TGTGCCAGCAGTTTCGACAGGGGGCGAGAGACCCAGTACTTC
CDR3: CASSFDRGRETQYF

size: many
J: TRBJ2-7
V: TRBV15
D: .
DNA: TGTGCCACCAGCAGAGGTGGAAGCTCCTACGAGCAGTACTTC
CDR3: CATSRGGSSYEQYF

size: .
J: TRBJ2-3
V: TRBV7-2
D: .
DNA: TGTGCCAGCAGCCGCTATAGCACAGATACGCAGTATTTT
CDR3: CASSRYSTDTQYF

size: .
J: TRBJ2-1
V: TRBV6-4
D: TRBD1
DNA: TGTGCCAGCAGTGTCAGACAGGGGGGTTACAATGAGCAGTTCTTC
CDR3: CASSVRQGGYNEQFF

size: many
J: TRBJ2-7
V: TRBV6-1
D: .
DNA: TGTGCCAGCAGGGACAAGTCCTACGAGCAGTACTTC
CDR3: CASRDKSYEQYF

size: few
J: TRBJ1-2
V: TRBV6-5
D: .
DNA: TGTGCCAGCAGTTTAGGGGGGTTCTTTGGCTACACCTTC
CDR3: CASSLGGFFGYTF

size: many
J: TRBJ2-1
V: TRBV28
D: .
DNA: TGTGCCAGCAGTTCTCCAGGGCTTATCTACAATGAGCAGTTCTTC
CDR3: CASSSPGLIYNEQFF

size: few
J: TRBJ1-1
V: TRBV9
D: .
DNA: TGTGCCAGCAGCGTCGATGACGCGGGGTACACTGAAGCTTTCTTT
CDR3: CASSVDDAGYTEAFF

size: .
J: TRBJ1-2
V: TRBV6-6
D: .
DNA: TGTGCCAGCACCTGGGCTTCGGACTCCTATGGCTACACCTTC
CDR3: CASTWASDSYGYTF

size: few
J: TRBJ2-5
V: TRBV3-1
D: TRBD1
DNA: TGTGCCAGCAGCCAACCCGGGACAGGGAATCGAGAGACCCAGTACTTC
CDR3: CASSQPGTGNRETQYF

size: few
J: TRBJ1-1
V: TRBV6-5
D: .
DNA: TGTGCCAGCAGACTAGGGGATTGGACTGAAGCTTTCTTT
CDR3: CASRLGDWTEAFF

size: few
J: TRBJ2-2
V: TRBV7-2
D: TRBD1
DNA: TGTGCCAGCAGCCCAGGGACAGGGAGAGACGGGGAGCGGTTTTTT
CDR3: CASSPGTGRDGERFF

size: many
J: TRBJ1-2
V: TRBV7-2
D: .
DNA: TGTGCCAGCAGCTTGGGGCGAAACTATGGCTACACCTTC
CDR3: CASSLGRNYGYTF

size: many
J: TRBJ2-4
V: TRBV28
D: .
DNA: TGTGCCAGTTCTAAGCCACCCGGGGACATTCAGTACTTC
CDR3: CASSKPPGDIQYF

size: .
J: TRBJ1-2
V: TRBV7-8
D: TRBD1
DNA: TGTGCCAGCAGCTTTGCGGACAGGGGAACCTATGGCTACACCTTC
CDR3: CASSFADRGTYGYTF

size: .
J: TRBJ2-1
V: TRBV12-3/TRBV12-4
D: .
DNA: TGTGCCAGCAGTTTAAGGTTTTTTGGGCAGGGAAGGTACAATGAGCAGTTCTTC
CDR3: CASSLRFFGQGRYNEQFF

size: many
J: TRBJ1-2
V: TRBV5-6
D: TRBD1
DNA: TGTGCCAGCAGCTTGGGGACAGGGATGGCTAACTATGGCTACACCTTC
CDR3: CASSLGTGMANYGYTF

size: few
J: TRBJ2-3
V: TRBV10-3
D: TRBD1
DNA: TGTGCCATCAGTGAGTCGACAGGGGCGACAGATACGCAGTATTTT
CDR3: CAISESTGATDTQYF

size: .
J: TRBJ1-4
V: TRBV7-9
D: TRBD1
DNA: TGTACCAGCAGTCCGGGACAGTCTAATGAAAAACTGTTTTTT
CDR3: CTSSPGQSNEKLFF

size: many
J: TRBJ1-2
V: TRBV7-2
D: TRBD1
DNA: TGTGCCAGCAGCTTCGACAGGGACTATGGCTACACCTTC
CDR3: CASSFDRDYGYTF

size: many
J: TRBJ2-5
V: TRBV7-8
D: TRBD2
DNA: TGTGCCAGCAGCCGCATTAGACTAGCGGGGCAAGAGACCCAGTACTTC
CDR3: CASSRIRLAGQETQYF

size: many
J: TRBJ1-2
V: TRBV20-1
D: .
DNA: TGCAGTGCTACCCCCACGGGCCCCTCCGGTGGCTACACCTTC
CDR3: CSATPTGPSGGYTF

size: .
J: TRBJ2-2
V: TRBV29-1
D: .
DNA: TGCAGTCTCTCCGAGCCCTACACCGGGGAGCTGTTTTTT
CDR3: CSLSEPYTGELFF

size: .
J: TRBJ2-7
V: TRBV7-2
D: TRBD1
DNA: TGTGCCAGCAGCACACCCACACAGGGGGCTGGATCCTACGAGCAGTACTTC
CDR3: CASSTPTQGAGSYEQYF

size: .
J: TRBJ1-2
V: TRBV7-3
D: TRBD1
DNA: TGTGCCAGCAGCACCCCGACAGGGTCCGGCTACACCTTC
CDR3: CASSTPTGSGYTF

size: .
J: TRBJ2-7
V: TRBV4-1
D: TRBD2
DNA: TGCGCCAGCAGCCAAGAGATAGCGGGGTACAAGCTCTACGAGCAGTACTTC
CDR3: CASSQEIAGYKLYEQYF

size: few
J: TRBJ2-7
V: TRBV12-3/TRBV12-4
D: .
DNA: TGTGCCAGCAGTAGTATGGTGACGAGCTCCTACGAGCAGTACTTC
CDR3: CASSSMVTSSYEQYF

size: .
J: TRBJ2-7
V: TRBV28
D: TRBD1
DNA: TGTGCCAGCAGGGAGTGGGGACAGGGTTCCTACGGGCAGTACTTC
CDR3: CASREWGQGSYGQYF